This T cell receptor (beta chain) comes out of a study of OX40 agonist ivuxolimab in advanced cancers. This table comes from immunoSEQ multiplex PCR, and its TCRdb copy is limited to in-frame clones, with some not included. The data show 70,000 to 90,000 clones, with around four fifths seen just once and around 1.8% held by the top ten. The V segment lost 9 bases and the J segment 2 bases; nucleotides outside the gene matches: 5. Germline CDR1 is MRHNA and CDR2 is SNTAGT. CDR3 size: 14 residues. The genes are TRBV6-4 and TRBJ2-3; 10 positions agree with TRBD2. Sequenced material: CD4+ or CD8+ T cells sorted from blood, taken in a trial of the OX40 agonist ivuxolimab. The sequence came from an adult with an advanced solid tumor such as melanoma, head and neck, liver or kidney cancer. Here the CDR3 DNA reads TGTGCCAGTAGGCTAGCGGGGGACACAGATACGCAGTATTTT. It encodes CASRLAGDTDTQYF.